The 13 T cell receptor beta chains below were found in one sample sequenced in a study of Graves' ophthalmopathy and Graves' hyperthyroidism. Scientists amplified the TCR beta CDR3 regions from RNA transcripts. In the first round, RT-PCR was carried out with HTBI primers, and a multiplex PCR formed the second round. TCRdb reanalysed the multiplex PCR reads using MiXCR and keeps one entry per CDR3 protein. The repertoire consists of some 240,000 distinct CDR3 sequences, with around 50% occurring once and the leading ten covering roughly 45%. Sequencing was performed on peripheral blood. The source of these receptors is an adult man with Graves' ophthalmopathy.

This clonotype was seen a handful of times. The CDR3 spells CASSLGRGSRETQYF. The CDR3 DNA reads TGTGCCAGCAGCTTAGGCCGAGGAAGTCGAGAGACCCAGTACTTC. The J gene is TRBJ2-5, the V gene TRBV5-8, with unresolved D. Germline CDR1 and CDR2: SGHTS and YDEGEE. With 2 bases removed from V and 4 bases from J, the gap between germline ends came to 15 bases. This CDR3 is 15 amino acids long.

The chain is built from TRBV2 and TRBJ2-7; D may be TRBD1 (7 bases). V was clipped by 7 bases and J by 2 bases, with 12 bases between them. The CDR3 consists of 13 residues. The germline CDR1 and CDR2 sequences are SNHLY and FYNNEI. The CDR3, as DNA: TGTGCCAGCATTCGCGGGACAGCCTACGAGCAGTACTTC. Protein product: CASIRGTAYEQYF.

The V and J genes are TRBV9 and TRBJ1-4, with TRBD1 as a possible D gene (5 bases). This CDR3 spans 14 amino acids. The germline V and J ends were trimmed by 2 bases and 2 bases, with 7 bases remaining between them. CDR1 and CDR2 (germline): SGDLS, YYNGEE. CDR3 amino acids: CASSVGVTNEKLFF. As DNA, the CDR3 is TGTGCCAGCAGCGTGGGGGTGACTAATGAAAAACTGTTTTTT.

This sequence joins TRBV4-2 and TRBJ1-1; 7 positions match TRBD1. The germline CDR1 and CDR2 sequences are LGHNA and YNFKEQ. This CDR3 is 14 amino acids long. J gave up 6 bases and V 2 bases, and 6 bases lay outside the gene matches. The CDR3 sequence: CASSQQGGTAEAFF. The CDR3 nucleotides are TGTGCCAGCAGCCAACAGGGGGGAACCGCTGAAGCTTTCTTT.

The V call is TRBV9, the J call TRBJ1-1; D possibly corresponds to TRBD1 (5 bases). Germline CDR1 is SGDLS and CDR2 is YYNGEE. The CDR3 length is 13 residues. V was cut by 2 bases and J by 7 bases, with 12 bases left in between. CDR3 amino acids: CASSVRSGGEAFF. The CDR3 DNA sequence: TGTGCCAGCAGCGTCCGGAGTGGGGGTGAAGCTTTCTTT.

The chain carries TRBV11-3 and TRBJ1-5; D ambiguous. CDR3 size: 13 residues. Trimming took off 3 bases at V and 5 bases at J, with 8 bases between the two ends. Germline V CDR1 and CDR2: SGHNT, YENEEA. The DNA of the CDR3 is TGTGCCAGCAGCTTCGGCCGGGATCAGCCCCAGCATTTT. Translated, it gives CASSFGRDQPQHF.

With regard to this clonotype: One end of the junction fails to match germline, which may point to a read error. The chain uses TRBV9 and TRBJ2-2; no firm D call. The germline V gene has CDR1 SGDLS and CDR2 YYNGEE. The CDR3 contains 14 residues. This CDR3 reads CASSYPMGTGELFF. Here the CDR3 DNA reads TGCGCCAGCAGCTACCCCATGGGGACCGGGGAGCTGTTTTTT.

Ten or more counts support this clonotype. The chain couples TRBV7-2 to TRBJ2-5, with TRBD2 as a possible D gene (6 bases). The CDR3 loop spans 14 amino acids. Trimming shortened V by 5 bases and J by 4 bases, and 14 bases separated the two germline ends. Germline assignment: CDR1 SGHTA and CDR2 FQGNSA. The CDR3 DNA follows: TGTGCCAGCAGCCCATCGACTAGAGGAGAGACCCAGTACTTC. This translates into CASSPSTRGETQYF.

Notes on this clonotype: At one of its ends the junction is not consistent with the germline gene, which may arise from a read error. The chain's CDR3 is CASSQVYQETQYF. For the CDR3, the DNA is TGCGCCAGCAGCCAAGTATATCAAGAGACCCAGTACTTC. This rearrangement joins TRBV7-9 to TRBJ2-5; no clear D. Per the germline V gene, CDR1 is SEHNR and CDR2 is FQNEAQ (reference sequence). The CDR3 has 13 amino acids.

This clonotype was seen a handful of times. The J gene is TRBJ2-7, the V gene TRBV20-1; possibly TRBD2 for D (5 bases). The germline V and J ends were trimmed by 6 bases and 2 bases, with 14 bases remaining between them. CDR1 is DFQATT, CDR2 SNEGSKA, per germline (reference sequence). This CDR3 spans 13 amino acids. The CDR3 sequence: CSAKRSGAYEQYF. The DNA for the CDR3 is TGCAGTGCCAAGCGAAGCGGCGCCTACGAGCAGTACTTC.

This clonotype was recorded once. V usage is TRBV10-3 and J usage is TRBJ2-7; 9 bases map to TRBD1. This CDR3 is built from 14 residues. V shed 5 bases, J shed 3 bases, and the junction held 5 bases outside the gene matches. In germline, CDR1 is ENHRY, CDR2 SYGVKD. Here the CDR3 DNA reads TGTGCCATCAGTTACGGACAGGGGAGCTACGAGCAGTACTTC. Translation gives CAISYGQGSYEQYF.

Details on this clonotype: Because the CDR3 is missing its conserved closing phenylalanine or tryptophan, this is likely a read error. The rearrangement links TRBV12-3 or TRBV12-4 to TRBJ1-1; maybe TRBD1 (5 bases). Trimming cost V 10 bases and J 1 base, with 7 bases left between them. The CDR3 extends over 11 amino acids. The CDR3 spells CANRRNTEAFL. The DNA of the CDR3 is TGTGCCAACAGGCGGAACACTGAAGCTTTCCTT.

The sample holds many counts of this clonotype. The rearrangement joins TRBV7-9 to TRBJ1-4; possibly TRBD1 for D (6 bases). Trimming removed 8 bases from V and 10 bases from J, with 23 bases in between. The CDR3 loop spans 15 amino acids. The germline V gene has CDR1 SEHNR and CDR2 FQNEAQ (reference sequence). The chain's CDR3 is CASENQQGASGKLFF. The CDR3 nucleotides are TGTGCCAGCGAAAACCAACAGGGCGCGTCGGGAAAACTGTTTTTT.